Listed here is a single T cell receptor beta chain. As yet, its antigen is unknown. Researchers ran the PCR with 60 Vbeta and 13 Jbeta primers. Libraries were prepared by immunoSEQ multiplex PCR; TCRdb keeps only in-frame clonotypes and omits some of them. The sample contains more than 140,000 clones, 64% of which appear only once. Germline CDR1 GTSNPN, CDR2 SVGIG (reference sequence). The CDR3 spans 14 residues. Germline trimming cut 5 bases from V and 6 bases from J; bases unmatched to any gene: 5. This entry belongs to a study of cytomegalovirus exposure and HLA in healthy donors. Across the whole study: A prior analysis found some 110 million unique TCR beta sequences from some 190 million T cells.

Broader study findings: HLA-A and HLA-B allele assignments for most subjects were reportedly predicted accurately using TCR beta sequences.

The rearrangement links TRBV30 to TRBJ2-1; 12 nucleotides agree with TRBD2. This TCR came from a woman in her 30s in good health and CMV-seropositive. The sequencing sample was made of PBMCs. The CDR3 nucleotides are TGTGCCTGGTCCAGACTAGCGGGAGCCAATGAGCAGTTCTTC. This encodes CAWSRLAGANEQFF.